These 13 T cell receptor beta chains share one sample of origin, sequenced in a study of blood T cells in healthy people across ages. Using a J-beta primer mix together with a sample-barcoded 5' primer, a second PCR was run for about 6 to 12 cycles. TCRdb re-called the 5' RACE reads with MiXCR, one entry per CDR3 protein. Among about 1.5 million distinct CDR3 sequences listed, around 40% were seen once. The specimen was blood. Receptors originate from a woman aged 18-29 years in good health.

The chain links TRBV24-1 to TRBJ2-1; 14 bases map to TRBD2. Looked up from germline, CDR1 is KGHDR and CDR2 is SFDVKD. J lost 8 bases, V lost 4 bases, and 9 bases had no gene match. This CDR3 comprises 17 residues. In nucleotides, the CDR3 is TGTGCCACCAGTGACGCCCGACTAGCGGGAGGGCCGGATGAGCAGTTCTTC. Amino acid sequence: CATSDARLAGGPDEQFF.

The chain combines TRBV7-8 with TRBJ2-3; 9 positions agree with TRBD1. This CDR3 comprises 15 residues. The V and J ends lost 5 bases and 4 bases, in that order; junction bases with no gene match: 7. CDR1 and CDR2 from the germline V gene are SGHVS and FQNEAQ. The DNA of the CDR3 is TGTGCCAGCAGCGAACAGGGGGCGAGGGCAGATACGCAGTATTTT. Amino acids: CASSEQGARADTQYF.

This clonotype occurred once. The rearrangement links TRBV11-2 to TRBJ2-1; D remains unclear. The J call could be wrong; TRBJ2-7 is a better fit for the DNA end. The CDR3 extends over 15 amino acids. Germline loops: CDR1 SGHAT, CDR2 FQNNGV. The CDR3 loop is CASAADQSSYNEQYF. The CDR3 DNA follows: TGTGCCAGCGCCGCGGATCAGAGCTCCTACAATGAGCAGTACTTC.

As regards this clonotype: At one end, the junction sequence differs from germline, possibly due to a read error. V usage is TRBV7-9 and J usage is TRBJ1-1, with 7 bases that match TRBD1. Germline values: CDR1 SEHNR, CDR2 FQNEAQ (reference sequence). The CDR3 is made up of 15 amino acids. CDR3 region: CAGSFAGTVNIEAFF. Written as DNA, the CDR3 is TGTGCCGGCAGCTTCGCCGGGACAGTGAACATTGAAGCTTTCTTT.

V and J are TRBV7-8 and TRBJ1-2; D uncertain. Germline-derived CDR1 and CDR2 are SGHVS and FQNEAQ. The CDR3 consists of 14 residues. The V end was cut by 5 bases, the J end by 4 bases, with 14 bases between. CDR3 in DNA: TGTGCCAGCAGCGAGGCCAATGCTGGCTATGGCTACACCTTC. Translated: CASSEANAGYGYTF.

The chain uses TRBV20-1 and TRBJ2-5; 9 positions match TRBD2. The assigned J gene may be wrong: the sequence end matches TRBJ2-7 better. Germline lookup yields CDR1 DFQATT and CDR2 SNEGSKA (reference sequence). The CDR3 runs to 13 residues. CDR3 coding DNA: TGCAGTGCTAGGCCTAGCGGGAACTACGAGCAGTACTTC. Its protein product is CSARPSGNYEQYF.

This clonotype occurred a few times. This CDR3 is CASSLDQGRAHNGYTF. In nucleotides, the CDR3 is TGTGCCAGCAGCTTAGACCAGGGAAGGGCTCACAATGGCTACACCTTC. The chain joins TRBV7-9 to TRBJ1-2; TRBD1 is a possible D gene (5 bases). The germline gives CDR1 SEHNR, CDR2 FQNEAQ (reference sequence). Between the trimmed V and J ends, which lost 1 base and 6 bases, there was a span of 18 bases. The CDR3 is made up of 16 amino acids. Combining the CDR3 with reference TRBV7-9 and TRBJ1-2 gives the whole variable domain DTGVSQNPRHKITKRGQNVTFRCDPISEHNRLYWYRQTLGQGPEFLTYFQNEAQLEKSRLLSDRFSAERPKGSFSTLEIQRTEQGDSAMYLCASSLDQGRAHNGYTFGSGTRLTVV.

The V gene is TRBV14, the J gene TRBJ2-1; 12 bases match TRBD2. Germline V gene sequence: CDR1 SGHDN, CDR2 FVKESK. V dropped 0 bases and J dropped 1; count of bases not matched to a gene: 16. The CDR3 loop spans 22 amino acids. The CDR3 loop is CASSQENWTSGKRRRSYNEQFF. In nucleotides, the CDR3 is TGTGCCAGCAGCCAAGAAAATTGGACTAGCGGGAAACGGAGGAGGTCCTACAATGAGCAGTTCTTC.

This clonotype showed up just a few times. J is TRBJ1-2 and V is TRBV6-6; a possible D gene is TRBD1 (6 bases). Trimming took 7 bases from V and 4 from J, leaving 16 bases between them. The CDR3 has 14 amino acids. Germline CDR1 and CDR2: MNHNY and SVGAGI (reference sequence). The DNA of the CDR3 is TGTGCCAGCATTGTAGGAGGGGGATCCTATGGCTACACCTTC. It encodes CASIVGGGSYGYTF.

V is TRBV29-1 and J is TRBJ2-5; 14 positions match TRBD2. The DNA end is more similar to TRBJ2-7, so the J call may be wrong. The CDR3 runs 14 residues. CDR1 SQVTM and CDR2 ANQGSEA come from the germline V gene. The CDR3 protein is CSAGTSGSENEQYF. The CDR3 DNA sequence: TGCAGCGCCGGGACTAGCGGGAGTGAGAACGAGCAGTACTTC.

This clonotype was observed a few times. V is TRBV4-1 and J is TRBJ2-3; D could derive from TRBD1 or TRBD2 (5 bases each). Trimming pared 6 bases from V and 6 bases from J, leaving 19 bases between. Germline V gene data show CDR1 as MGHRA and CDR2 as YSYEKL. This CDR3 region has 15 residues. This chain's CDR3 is CASRRIGTLFDTQYF. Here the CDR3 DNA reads TGCGCCAGCAGAAGGATTGGGACCCTTTTTGATACGCAGTATTTT.

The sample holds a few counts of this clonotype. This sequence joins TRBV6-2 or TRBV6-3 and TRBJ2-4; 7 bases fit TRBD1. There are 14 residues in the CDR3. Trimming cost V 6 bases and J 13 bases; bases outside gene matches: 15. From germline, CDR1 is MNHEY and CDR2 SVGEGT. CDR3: CASSHGTAYNEQYF. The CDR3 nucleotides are TGTGCCAGCAGCCATGGGACAGCTTACAATGAGCAGTACTTC.

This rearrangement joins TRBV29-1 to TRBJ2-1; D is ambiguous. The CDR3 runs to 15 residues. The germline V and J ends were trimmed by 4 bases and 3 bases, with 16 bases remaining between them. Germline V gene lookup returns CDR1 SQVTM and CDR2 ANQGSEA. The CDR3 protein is CSVASTWRRYNEQFF. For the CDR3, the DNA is TGCAGCGTTGCCTCTACATGGCGCCGCTACAATGAGCAGTTCTTC.